This TCR beta chain originates from a study of blood T cell repertoires in COVID-19. For the study at large: The samples span acute and convalescent COVID-19 from the United States, Italy and Spain.

Source study methods: Reference gene primer amplification yielded estimated nucleated cell counts. TCRdb's copy holds only in-frame clones and misses some; the assay was immunoSEQ multiplex PCR. That table furnishes V, J and clone size, whereas the DNA furnished D and trimming. This table has about 180,000 clones, around 85% appearing once. This clone was seen only once. J lost 7 bases, V lost 3 bases, and 8 bases had no gene match. The CDR3 loop spans 15 amino acids. CDR1 and CDR2 (germline): KGHDR, SFDVKD. Sequencing was done on a sample of peripheral blood. The receptor was derived from a woman of 80 years or more with acute or convalescent COVID-19. This rearrangement joins TRBV24-1 to TRBJ2-1; 7 nucleotides agree with TRBD2. The CDR3 region has the DNA TGTGCCACCAGTGATCCACGGGAGGAGAGGAATGAGCAGTTCTTC. This codes for CATSDPREERNEQFF.